This T cell receptor (beta chain) was sequenced in a study of cytomegalovirus exposure and HLA in healthy donors. Findings of the study overall: The listing of roughly 160 TCR beta chains classed them as cytomegalovirus-associated. A classifier reportedly called cytomegalovirus status with high sensitivity and specificity. A few CMV-associated chains proved CMV antigen-specific in vitro.

Regarding this clone: What it binds is not known.

Some clones are missing from TCRdb's copy, which holds only in-frame ones; the method was immunoSEQ multiplex PCR. This sample has approximately 150,000 clones, with around 82% found just once. The ends were cut back, 4 bases at V and 1 base at J, with 14 bases in the middle. The V gene's germline CDR1 is SGHVS and CDR2 FQNEAQ. CDR3 length: 15 residues. The receptor comes from a man aged 25 to 40 in good health and CMV-seropositive. Source material: PBMCs. This chain links TRBV7-8 with TRBJ2-7, with D tentatively TRBD2 (7 bases). CDR3 loop: CASSSPGGRSYEQYF. The DNA for the CDR3 is TGTGCCAGCAGCTCACCCGGGGGGCGATCCTACGAGCAGTACTTC.